This T cell receptor (beta chain) was documented in a study of blood T cell repertoires in COVID-19. Study overall: Italy, Spain and the United States were the sources of the convalescent and acute COVID-19 samples. From T cells, B-cell-depleted T cells, or PBMCs came the material, which was cDNA or gDNA.

Original handling: Amplification of reference gene primers was used by the study to estimate nucleated cell counts. Libraries were prepared by immunoSEQ multiplex PCR; TCRdb keeps only in-frame clonotypes and omits some of them. The DNA gave D and trimming, while V, J and clone size come from that table. The sample consists of around 68,000 clones, around 86% of them appearing once. This receptor was obtained from a man aged 50-60 years with active COVID-19. Sequenced sample: peripheral blood.

In DNA, the CDR3 is TGTGCCAGCAGCTGGCGCCCGGGACAGGGAACCGAGACCCAGTACTTC. Amino acids: CASSWRPGQGTETQYF. The chain employs TRBV7-9 and TRBJ2-5; 9 bases agree with TRBD1. Trimming took 4 bases from V and 5 from J; bases not matched to a gene: 11. CDR1 and CDR2 (germline): SEHNR, FQNEAQ (reference sequence). CDR3 length: 16 residues. Using reference TRBV7-9 and TRBJ2-5 for the parts outside the CDR3, the full variable domain is DTGVSQNPRHKITKRGQNVTFRCDPISEHNRLYWYRQTLGQGPEFLTYFQNEAQLEKSRLLSDRFSAERPKGSFSTLEIQRTEQGDSAMYLCASSWRPGQGTETQYFGPGTRLLVL.